The 3 T cell receptor beta chains reported below all come from one sample, sequenced in a study of blood T cell repertoires in COVID-19. Measured with immunoSEQ multiplex PCR; TCRdb has only the in-frame clones, and not every one. Found here are over 100,000 clones, 87% of them singletons; the top ten hold more than 14%. Sequenced: peripheral blood. These receptors all come from a man over 45 with acute or convalescent COVID-19.

This chain joins TRBV11-2 and TRBJ2-7, with a tentative D call TRBD2 (6 bases). Germline V gives CDR1 SGHAT, CDR2 FQNNGV. This CDR3 has 13 amino acids. V was clipped by 3 bases and J by 2 bases, with 8 bases between them. The CDR3 protein is CASSFGRTYEQYF. The CDR3 DNA reads TGTGCCAGCAGCTTTGGGAGGACCTACGAGCAGTACTTC.

V gene TRBV11-2 combines with J gene TRBJ1-4; TRBD1 might be the D (5 bases). Between the trimmed V and J ends, which lost 1 base and 4 bases, there was a span of 10 bases. CDR3 length equals 15 residues. Germline V gene lookup returns CDR1 SGHAT and CDR2 FQNNGV. DNA of the CDR3: TGTGCCAGCAGCTTAGGGGGCCAGGGTAATGAAAAACTGTTTTTT. This gives the protein CASSLGGQGNEKLFF.

The CDR3, as DNA: TGTGCCAGCAGCTTGACAGCCTGGGACACTGAAGCTTTCTTT. Its protein product is CASSLTAWDTEAFF. The chain has TRBV5-4 and TRBJ1-1; D unresolved. The CDR3 has 14 amino acids. The V gene lost 1 base and the J gene lost 3 bases, with 10 bases spanning the gap. Looked up from germline, CDR1 is SGHNT and CDR2 is YYREEE (reference sequence).